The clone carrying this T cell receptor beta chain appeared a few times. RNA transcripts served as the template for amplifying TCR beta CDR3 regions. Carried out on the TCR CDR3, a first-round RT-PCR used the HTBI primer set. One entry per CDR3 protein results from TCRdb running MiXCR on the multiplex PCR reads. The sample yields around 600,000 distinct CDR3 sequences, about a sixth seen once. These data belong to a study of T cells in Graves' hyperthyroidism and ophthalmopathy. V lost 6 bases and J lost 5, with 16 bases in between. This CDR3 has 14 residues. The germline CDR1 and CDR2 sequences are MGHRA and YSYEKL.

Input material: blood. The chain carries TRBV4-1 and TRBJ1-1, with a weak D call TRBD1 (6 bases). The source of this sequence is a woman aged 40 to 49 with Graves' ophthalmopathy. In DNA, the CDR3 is TGCGCCAGCAGGGAAGGGGGGGGTTGGACTGAAGCTTTCTTT. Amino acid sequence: CASREGGGWTEAFF.